This T cell receptor beta chain originates from a study of control samples from healthy donors and cancer patients. This clone was seen just once. Data came from immunoSEQ multiplex PCR; TCRdb stores just in-frame clones and leaves some out. Here the sample spans about 150,000 clones, approximately 90% being singletons. The V gene lost 6 bases and the J gene lost 2 bases, with 11 bases spanning the gap. The CDR3 consists of 13 residues. CDR1 LNHDA and CDR2 SQIVND come from the germline V gene (reference sequence). V and J are TRBV19 and TRBJ2-7, with D possibly matching TRBD2 (5 bases). The TCR sequence derives from a woman aged 30 to 39 in good health. Sample: blood. The CDR3 region is CASSPRTPYEQYF. CDR3 DNA sequence: TGTGCCAGTAGCCCCCGGACTCCCTACGAGCAGTACTTC.